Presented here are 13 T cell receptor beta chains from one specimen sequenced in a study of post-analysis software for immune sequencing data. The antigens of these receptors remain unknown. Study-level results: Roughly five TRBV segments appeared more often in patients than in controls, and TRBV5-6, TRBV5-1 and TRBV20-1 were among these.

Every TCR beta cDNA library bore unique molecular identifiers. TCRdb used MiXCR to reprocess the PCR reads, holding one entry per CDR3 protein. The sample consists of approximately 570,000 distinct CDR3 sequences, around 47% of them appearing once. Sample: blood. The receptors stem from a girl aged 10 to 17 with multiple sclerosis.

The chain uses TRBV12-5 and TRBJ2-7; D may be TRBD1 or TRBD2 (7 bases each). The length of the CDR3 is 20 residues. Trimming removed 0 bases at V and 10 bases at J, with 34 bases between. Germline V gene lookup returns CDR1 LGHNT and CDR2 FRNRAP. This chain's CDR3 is CASGLVRVTVQGGVQETQYF. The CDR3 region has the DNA TGTGCTAGTGGTTTGGTACGAGTGACAGTCCAGGGGGGGGTACAAGAAACCCAGTACTTC.

The CDR3 sequence: CASSPRGMGGYTF. CDR3 DNA: TGTGCCAGCAGCCCCAGGGGAATGGGCGGCTACACCTTC. The V and J genes are TRBV7-2 and TRBJ1-2; D possibly corresponds to TRBD1 (6 bases). Germline CDR1 and CDR2: SGHTA and FQGNSA. V lost 5 bases and J lost 8, with 15 bases in between. The CDR3 covers 13 residues.

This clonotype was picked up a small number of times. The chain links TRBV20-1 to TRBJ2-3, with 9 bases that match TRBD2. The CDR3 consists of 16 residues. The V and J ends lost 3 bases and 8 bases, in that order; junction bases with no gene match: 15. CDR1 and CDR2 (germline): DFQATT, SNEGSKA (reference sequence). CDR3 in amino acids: CSASWALAGLRGTQYF. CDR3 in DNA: TGCAGTGCTAGTTGGGCGCTAGCGGGGCTTCGAGGTACGCAGTATTTT.

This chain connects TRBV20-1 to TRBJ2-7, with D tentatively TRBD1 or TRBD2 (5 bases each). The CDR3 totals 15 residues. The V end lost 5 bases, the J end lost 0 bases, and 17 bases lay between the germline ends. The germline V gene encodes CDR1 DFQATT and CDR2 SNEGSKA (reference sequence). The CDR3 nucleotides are TGCAGTGCTGGTCCGGGACGGCTTTCCTCCTACGAGCAGTACTTC. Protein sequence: CSAGPGRLSSYEQYF.

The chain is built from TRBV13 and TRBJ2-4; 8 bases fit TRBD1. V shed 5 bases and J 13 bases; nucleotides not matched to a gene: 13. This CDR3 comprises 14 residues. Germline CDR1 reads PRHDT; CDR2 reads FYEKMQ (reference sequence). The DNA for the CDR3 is TGTGCCAGCAGCCCCGACAGGGGAGCCCTGAGGCAGTACTTC. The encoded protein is CASSPDRGALRQYF.

In DNA, the CDR3 is TGTGCCAGCAGCTATTCCCCGACTAGCGGCCTGTACAATGAGCAGTTCTTC. This codes for CASSYSPTSGLYNEQFF. This chain joins TRBV6-6 and TRBJ2-1; 9 bases line up with TRBD2. The CDR3 has 17 amino acids. J was trimmed by 4 bases and V by 6 bases; bases with no gene match: 13. CDR1 and CDR2 (germline): MNHNY, SVGAGI (reference sequence).

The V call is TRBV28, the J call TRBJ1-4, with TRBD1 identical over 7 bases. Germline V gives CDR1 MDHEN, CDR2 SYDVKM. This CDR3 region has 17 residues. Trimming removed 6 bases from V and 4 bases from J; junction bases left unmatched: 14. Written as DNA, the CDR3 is TGTGCCAGCAGCCCTAGACCCGACAGGGCTTATAATGAAAAACTGTTTTTT. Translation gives CASSPRPDRAYNEKLFF. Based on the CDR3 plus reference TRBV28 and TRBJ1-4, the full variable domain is DVKVTQSSRYLVKRTGEKVFLECVQDMDHENMFWYRQDPGLGLRLIYFSYDVKMKEKGDIPEGYSVSREKKERFSLILESASTNQTSMYLCASSPRPDRAYNEKLFFGSGTQLSVL.

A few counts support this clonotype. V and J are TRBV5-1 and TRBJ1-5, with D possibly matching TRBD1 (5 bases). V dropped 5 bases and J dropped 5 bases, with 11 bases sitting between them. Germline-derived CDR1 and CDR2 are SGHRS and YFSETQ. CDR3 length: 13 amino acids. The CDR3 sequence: CASSNTGDQPQHF. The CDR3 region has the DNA TGCGCCAGCAGTAACACAGGAGATCAGCCCCAGCATTTT.

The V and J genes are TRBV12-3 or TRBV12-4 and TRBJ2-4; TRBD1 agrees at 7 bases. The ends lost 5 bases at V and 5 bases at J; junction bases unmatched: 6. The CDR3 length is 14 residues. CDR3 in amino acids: CASSLEGAENIQYF. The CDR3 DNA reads TGTGCCAGCAGTCTAGAGGGGGCGGAAAACATTCAGTACTTC.

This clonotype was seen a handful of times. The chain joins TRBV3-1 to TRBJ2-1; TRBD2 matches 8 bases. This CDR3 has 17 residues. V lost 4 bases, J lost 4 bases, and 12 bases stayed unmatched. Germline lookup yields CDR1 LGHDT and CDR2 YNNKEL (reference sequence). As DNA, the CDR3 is TGTGCCAGCAGCCGCACCCCGGGAGGGCCGGCTTACAATGAGCAGTTCTTC. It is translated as CASSRTPGGPAYNEQFF.

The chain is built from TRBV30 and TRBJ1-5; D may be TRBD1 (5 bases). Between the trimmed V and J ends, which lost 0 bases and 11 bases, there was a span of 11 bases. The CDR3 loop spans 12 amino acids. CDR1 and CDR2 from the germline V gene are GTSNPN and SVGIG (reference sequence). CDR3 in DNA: TGTGCCTGGAGTGTACGGGGCCGTGCCCAGCATTTT. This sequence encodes CAWSVRGRAQHF. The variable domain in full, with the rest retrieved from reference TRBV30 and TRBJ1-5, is SQTIHQWPATLVQPVGSPLSLECTVEGTSNPNLYWYRQAAGRGLQLLFYSVGIGQISSEVPQNLSASRPQDRQFILSSKKLLLSDSGFYLCAWSVRGRAQHFGDGTRLSIL.

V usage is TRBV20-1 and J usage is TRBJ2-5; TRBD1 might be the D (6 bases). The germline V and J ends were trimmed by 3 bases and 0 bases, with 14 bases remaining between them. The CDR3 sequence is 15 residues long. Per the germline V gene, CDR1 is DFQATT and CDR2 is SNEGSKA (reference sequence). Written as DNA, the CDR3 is TGCAGTGCTAGTCGTCCTACAGGGCACCAAGAGACCCAGTACTTC. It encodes CSASRPTGHQETQYF.

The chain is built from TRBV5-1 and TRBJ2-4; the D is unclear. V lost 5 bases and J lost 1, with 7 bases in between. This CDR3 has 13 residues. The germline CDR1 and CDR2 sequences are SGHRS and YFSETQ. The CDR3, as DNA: TGCGCCAGCAGATCCTCGGCCAAAAACATTCAGTACTTC. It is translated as CASRSSAKNIQYF.